Below are 7 T cell receptor beta chains sequenced from a single sample in a study of cytomegalovirus exposure and HLA in healthy donors. Clones were sequenced by immunoSEQ multiplex PCR, and TCRdb holds only the in-frame ones, with some missing. The table records 30,000 to 40,000 clones, approximately 92% of them present only once. Source material: PBMCs. The receptors were sampled from a young man in good health and CMV-seronegative.

The chain carries TRBV5-1 and TRBJ1-2; TRBD1 matches at 7 bases. Germline lookup yields CDR1 SGHRS and CDR2 YFSETQ. This CDR3 has 15 amino acids. With V trimmed by 0 bases and J by 6 bases, 8 bases remained unmatched. The CDR3 protein is CASSLERRGTDGYTF. CDR3 nucleotide sequence: TGCGCCAGCAGCTTGGAGCGCAGGGGGACGGATGGCTACACCTTC.

This sequence joins TRBV7-2 and TRBJ2-1; 12 positions agree with TRBD2. The ends lost 5 bases at V and 7 bases at J; junction bases unmatched: 6. This CDR3 spans 15 amino acids. Germline lookup yields CDR1 SGHTA and CDR2 FQGNSA. The CDR3 DNA reads as TGTGCCAGCAGCCTCACTAGCGGGGGGTGGAATGAGCAGTTCTTC. Amino acids: CASSLTSGGWNEQFF.

The table lists this clone with a count of one. The chain recombines TRBV7-2 with TRBJ2-1; 8 bases match TRBD2. This CDR3 contains 15 residues. V lost 5 bases to trimming and J lost 0 bases; unmatched junction nucleotides: 3. CDR1 and CDR2 from the germline V gene are SGHTA and FQGNSA. CDR3 nucleotide sequence: TGTGCCAGCAGCGTACGGGGGGGCTCCTACAATGAGCAGTTCTTC. Translating it yields CASSVRGGSYNEQFF.

The chain is built from TRBV2 and TRBJ1-6, with D possibly TRBD1 on 5 matching bases. This CDR3 spans 12 amino acids. The V and J ends lost 7 bases and 10 bases respectively, with 11 bases between them. Germline V CDR1 and CDR2: SNHLY, FYNNEI. CDR3 region: CASIREGSPLHF. The DNA of the CDR3 is TGTGCCAGCATCAGGGAAGGGTCACCCCTCCACTTT.

The V and J genes are TRBV7-9 and TRBJ2-1, with 11 positions matching TRBD1. The V segment lost 4 bases and the J segment 9 bases; nucleotides outside the gene matches: 8. The CDR3 covers 15 residues. Germline V gene data show CDR1 as SEHNR and CDR2 as FQNEAQ (reference sequence). Written as DNA, the CDR3 is TGTGCCAGCAGCTCCGGGACAGGGGGATCTAGTGAGCAGTTCTTC. It codes for CASSSGTGGSSEQFF.

This chain uses TRBV5-1 with TRBJ2-1, with TRBD2 identical over 8 bases. V dropped 9 bases and J dropped 9; count of bases not matched to a gene: 14. There are 14 residues in the CDR3. Germline V gene sequence: CDR1 SGHRS, CDR2 YFSETQ. The CDR3 sequence: CATNPGLERGEQFF. The CDR3 DNA is TGCGCCACCAACCCGGGACTAGAGAGGGGTGAGCAGTTCTTC.

V gene TRBV6-6 combines with J gene TRBJ2-7; 12 nucleotides line up with TRBD2. The CDR3 totals 13 residues. Germline V gene sequence: CDR1 MNHNY, CDR2 SVGAGI (reference sequence). The trim removed 6 bases at V and 5 bases at J, leaving 2 bases unmatched. The CDR3 DNA reads TGTGCCAGCAGACTAGCGGGGGGAAACGAGCAGTACTTC. This gives the protein CASRLAGGNEQYF.